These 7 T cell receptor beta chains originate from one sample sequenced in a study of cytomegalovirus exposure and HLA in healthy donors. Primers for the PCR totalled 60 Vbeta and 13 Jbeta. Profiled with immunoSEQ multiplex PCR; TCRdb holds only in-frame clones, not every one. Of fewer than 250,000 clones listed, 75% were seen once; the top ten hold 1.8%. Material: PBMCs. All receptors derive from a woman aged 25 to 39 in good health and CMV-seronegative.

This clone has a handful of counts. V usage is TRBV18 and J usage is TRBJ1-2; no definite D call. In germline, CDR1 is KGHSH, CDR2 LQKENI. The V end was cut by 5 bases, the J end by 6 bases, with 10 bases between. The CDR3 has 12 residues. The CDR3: CASSSGENGYTF. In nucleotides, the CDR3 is TGTGCCAGCTCATCCGGGGAAAATGGCTACACCTTC.

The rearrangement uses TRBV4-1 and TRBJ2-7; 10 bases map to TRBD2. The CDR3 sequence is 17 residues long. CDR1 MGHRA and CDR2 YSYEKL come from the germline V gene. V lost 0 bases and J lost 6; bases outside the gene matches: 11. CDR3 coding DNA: TGCGCCAGCAGCCAAGAGGGTCCTAGCGGGAGCAGTTTCGAGCAGTACTTC. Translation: CASSQEGPSGSSFEQYF.

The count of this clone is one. The CDR3 is CASSLLSFQVRRIINQPQHF. The CDR3 DNA sequence: TGTGCCAGCAGTTTGCTCTCGTTTCAGGTTAGACGGATAATCAATCAGCCCCAGCATTTT. The V gene is TRBV28, the J gene TRBJ1-5; no firm D call. The ends were cut back, 3 bases at V and 3 bases at J, with 27 bases in the middle. The CDR3 covers 20 residues. CDR1 is MDHEN and CDR2 is SYDVKM in the germline V gene.

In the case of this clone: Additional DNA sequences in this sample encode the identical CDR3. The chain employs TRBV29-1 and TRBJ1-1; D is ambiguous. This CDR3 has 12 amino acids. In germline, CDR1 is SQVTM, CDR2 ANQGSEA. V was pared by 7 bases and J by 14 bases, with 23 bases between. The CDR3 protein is CSERAMNTEAFF. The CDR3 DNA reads TGCAGCGAGCGAGCTATGAACACTGAGGCGTTCTTT.

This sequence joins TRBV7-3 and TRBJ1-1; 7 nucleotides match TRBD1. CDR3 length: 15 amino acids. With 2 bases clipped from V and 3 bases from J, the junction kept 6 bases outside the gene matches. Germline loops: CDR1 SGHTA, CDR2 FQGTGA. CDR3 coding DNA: TGTGCCAGCAGCTTAGTACCGGGACAGCACACTGAAGCTTTCTTT. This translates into CASSLVPGQHTEAFF.

The CDR3 region has the DNA TGCGCCAGCACACCGGGGTACGACACCGGGGAGCTGTTTTTT. This codes for CASTPGYDTGELFF. The chain employs TRBV10-1 and TRBJ2-2, with a tentative D call TRBD2 (5 bases). The length of the CDR3 is 14 residues. The germline CDR1 and CDR2 sequences are WNHNN and SYGVQD (reference sequence). Trimming removed 7 bases from V and 3 bases from J, with 12 bases in between.

CDR3 in amino acids: CASSLVGGNTEAFF. CDR3 nucleotides: TGTGCCAGCAGCTTAGTAGGGGGGAACACTGAAGCTTTCTTT. The chain has TRBV7-8 and TRBJ1-1; D might be TRBD1 (6 bases). V was shortened by 1 base and J by 1 base, with 7 bases between the two germline ends. CDR3 length: 14 amino acids. From germline, CDR1 is SGHVS and CDR2 FQNEAQ. Together with reference TRBV7-8 and TRBJ1-1, the CDR3 gives the full variable domain: GAGVSQSPRYKVAKRGQDVALRCDPISGHVSLFWYQQALGQGPEFLTYFQNEAQLDKSGLPSDRFFAERPEGSVSTLKIQRTQQEDSAVYLCASSLVGGNTEAFFGQGTRLTVV.